The clone carrying this TCR beta chain was detected only a few times. Its antigen is still unknown. These data belong to a study of PD-L1 blockade in urothelial cancer. Overall study: About 90% of the roughly 30 patients were men who had bladder-origin urothelial cancer. Blood underwent analysis 3 weeks (second dose) and 6 weeks after treatment began.

Germline CDR1 and CDR2: SQVTM and ANQGSEA. The CDR3 is made up of 13 amino acids. J gave up 3 bases and V 7 bases, and 7 bases lay outside the gene matches. Spiked synthetic TCR analogs estimated absolute template abundance per PCR. TCRdb's table, derived via immunoSEQ multiplex PCR, lists solely in-frame clones and lacks some. The table includes about 30,000 clones, approximately 90% detected once. Findings and caveats of the study: Tumor-associated clones in the blood of durable-benefit patients grew more at 3 weeks.

Time point meaning: peripheral blood 6 weeks after treatment start. The J gene is TRBJ1-1, the V gene TRBV29-1, with TRBD1 matching 8 bases. The receptor was isolated from a man older than 75 with urothelial cancer. The sequences come from PBMCs, collected around atezolizumab (anti-PD-L1) treatment. The CDR3 sequence: CSAQSTGDTEAFF. CDR3 nucleotides: TGCAGCGCTCAATCGACAGGGGACACTGAAGCTTTCTTT.